The present T cell receptor (beta chain) was sequenced within a study of blood T cell repertoires in COVID-19. As concerns this clone: Other nucleotide sequences from this sample produce the same CDR3.

Sequenced by immunoSEQ multiplex PCR; TCRdb stores in-frame clones only, minus some. The sample yields approximately 290,000 clones, approximately 86% seen once. CDR1 is MNHEY and CDR2 is SMNVEV in the germline V gene (reference sequence). This CDR3 is 15 amino acids long. V shed 8 bases, J shed 2 bases, and the junction held 10 bases outside the gene matches. The V and J genes are TRBV27 and TRBJ2-7; 9 bases line up with TRBD2. This clonotype originated in a human donor with COVID-19, enrolled during active disease. The donor label of this sample is uncertain. Input material: peripheral blood. CDR3 amino acids: CASGPYAGGTYEQYF. The CDR3 DNA reads as TGTGCCAGCGGACCCTATGCGGGAGGGACCTACGAGCAGTACTTC.